This TCR beta chain was observed in a study of human T cells and chemical hapten exposure. Time point meaning: pre-sensitization, week 0. Treatment: therapeutic diphenylcyclopropenone sensitization with weekly scalp DPC. There are 13 residues in the CDR3. Trimming cost V 5 bases and J 4 bases, with 10 bases left between them. TCRdb reprocessed the RACE reads with MiXCR, giving one entry per CDR3 protein. Among 87,000 or so distinct CDR3 sequences, roughly 8.8% were seen once, and the ten largest hold approximately 3.9%. This clonotype occurred a few times. The chain links TRBV12-3 or TRBV12-4 to TRBJ2-3; tentatively, D is TRBD2 (6 bases). The sequence was collected from a woman between 35 and 50 years old with alopecia areata. Some clones in this sample may be carry-over from other donors' samples. Sample: whole blood, taken in connection with sensitization to the hapten diphenylcyclopropenone (DPC). CDR3 DNA: TGTGCCAGCAGTCCCGGCGGGGCAGATACGCAGTATTTT. Translation: CASSPGGADTQYF.